These 7 T cell receptor beta chains were sequenced from one sample in a study of cytomegalovirus exposure and HLA in healthy donors (dated by TCRdb to the late 2010s). Library creation used the immunoSEQ multiplex PCR assay. Here the immuneACCESS table is served through TCRdb, limited to in-frame sequences with V and J called. Missing clones are a known gap in these copies; in checked studies unresolved V genes cover under half, and the rest lacks a known reason. Within this sample are 250,000 to 300,000 clones, with about 86% of them counted one time only. Over 0.95% of the sample is held by the ten biggest clonotypes. Sequenced sample: PBMCs. All receptors come from a woman between 18 and 29 years old in good health and CMV-seronegative.

This chain connects TRBV2 to TRBJ1-1, with unresolved D. Trimming took off 2 bases at V and 1 base at J, with 11 bases between the two ends. The CDR3 runs 15 residues. Per germline, CDR1 SNHLY and CDR2 FYNNEI. CDR3 nucleotides: TGTGCCAGCAGTGAATTCTGGGCACGGAACACTGAAGCTTTCTTT. Translation gives CASSEFWARNTEAFF.

This rearrangement joins TRBV28 to TRBJ1-3, with 10 bases fitting TRBD1. The CDR3 covers 15 residues. Germline V lookup: CDR1 MDHEN, CDR2 SYDVKM. Trimming at V came to 6 bases and at J to 4 bases, leaving 6 bases not matched to a gene. As DNA, the CDR3 is TGTGCCAGCAGACGACAGGGGGCTGGAGGAAACACCATATATTTT. Translating gives CASRRQGAGGNTIYF.

V gene TRBV7-9 combines with J gene TRBJ2-7; 8 bases are a match to TRBD2. V shed 6 bases and J 6 bases; nucleotides not matched to a gene: 10. The V gene's germline CDR1 is SEHNR and CDR2 FQNEAQ (reference sequence). The CDR3 runs 14 residues. The CDR3 region is CASRSGGTSGEQYF. The CDR3 coding sequence is TGTGCCAGCAGATCGGGGGGGACCTCCGGCGAGCAGTACTTC.

This clone was picked up one time. The rearrangement uses TRBV11-3 and TRBJ1-1; 8 positions agree with TRBD1. Losses at the gene ends were 1 base for V and 6 bases for J; bases not matched to a gene: 7. This CDR3 contains 15 residues. The V gene's germline CDR1 is SGHNT and CDR2 YENEEA. CDR3 residues: CASSLGMDRAAEAFF. CDR3 DNA sequence: TGTGCCAGCAGCTTAGGCATGGACAGGGCGGCTGAAGCTTTCTTT.

The chain has TRBV29-1 and TRBJ1-1, with D uncertain. Trimming stripped 0 bases from V and 0 bases from J, with 20 bases between. The CDR3 is 18 amino acids. CDR1 is SQVTM, CDR2 ANQGSEA, per germline. CDR3 loop: CSVEDPSSPRGMNTEAFF. The CDR3, as DNA: TGCAGCGTTGAAGATCCAAGTAGTCCGCGGGGAATGAACACTGAAGCTTTCTTT.

This rearrangement joins TRBV4-3 to TRBJ1-4; 8 positions match TRBD1. Trimming took 3 bases from V and 1 from J; bases not matched to a gene: 10. This CDR3 contains 18 residues. Germline-derived CDR1 and CDR2 are LGHNA and YSLEER. CDR3 nucleotides: TGCGCCAGCAGCCAGGGGTACGGACAGGGCCGAACTAATGAAAAACTGTTTTTT. Translated: CASSQGYGQGRTNEKLFF.

As to this clone: Other nucleotide sequences from this sample produce the same CDR3. V is TRBV5-1 and J is TRBJ1-4, with 8 bases matching TRBD1. The CDR3 runs 14 residues. From germline, CDR1 is SGHRS and CDR2 YFSETQ. V dropped 0 bases and J dropped 5; count of bases not matched to a gene: 0. The CDR3 sequence: CASSLGTGNEKLFF. The CDR3 nucleotides are TGCGCCAGCAGCTTGGGGACAGGGAATGAAAAACTGTTTTTT.